This TCR beta chain was recovered during a study of blood T cell repertoires in COVID-19. Study-level background: T cells, B-cell-depleted T cells, or PBMCs provided the cDNA or gDNA that served as material.

Sequencing used immunoSEQ multiplex PCR; TCRdb keeps in-frame clones, though not all of them. The sample carries 250,000 to 400,000 clones, 85% recorded once. CDR1 is LNHDA and CDR2 is SQIVND in the germline V gene (reference sequence). This CDR3 region has 15 residues. Trimming removed 5 bases from V and 0 bases from J, with 11 bases in between. Sample: PBMCs or T cells enriched from blood (not recorded which). This TCR was recovered from a woman in her 30s who had been exposed to COVID-19. The rearrangement uses TRBV19 and TRBJ1-3; tentatively, D is TRBD1 (6 bases). The CDR3 bases are TGTGCCAGTAGTCTACAGGGTTCCTCTGGAAACACCATATATTTT. Encoded protein: CASSLQGSSGNTIYF.